A single sample is the source of the 24 T cell receptor beta chains below, sequenced in a study of cytomegalovirus exposure and HLA in healthy donors. Vbeta (60) and Jbeta (13) primers were used in the PCR. TCRdb's table, derived via immunoSEQ multiplex PCR, lists solely in-frame clones and lacks some. Among more than 95,000 clones listed, 70% to 85% were seen once. The sample taken for sequencing was PBMCs. All receptors come from a man aged 35-49 years in good health and CMV-seropositive.

CDR3 DNA sequence: TGTGCCAGCAGCCAATTGACAGGAGGAACAGGCGGCTACACCTTC. Its translation is CASSQLTGGTGGYTF. The chain uses TRBV6-5 and TRBJ1-2, with D possibly TRBD1 on 6 matching bases. The CDR3 runs 15 residues. CDR1 MNHEY and CDR2 SVGAGI come from the germline V gene. V lost 6 bases and J lost 8, with 22 bases in between.

The V call is TRBV20-1, the J call TRBJ2-2, with D unresolved. This CDR3 region has 10 residues. Trimming cost V 4 bases and J 8 bases, with 5 bases left between them. CDR1 is DFQATT and CDR2 is SNEGSKA in the germline V gene (reference sequence). The CDR3, as DNA: TGCAGTGCTACTAATGGGGAGCTGTTTTTT. Translated: CSATNGELFF.

This clone was picked up a small number of times. At one boundary the junction diverges from the germline segment, which might be a read error. The V call is TRBV7-9, the J call TRBJ1-1; 7 bases are shared with TRBD1. In germline, CDR1 is SEHNR, CDR2 FQNEAQ (reference sequence). CDR3 length: 12 residues. CDR3 coding DNA: TGTTCCAGCAGCCGAGGGACAGCTGAAGCTTTCTTT. Protein: CSSSRGTAEAFF. The full variable domain, in which reference TRBV7-9 and TRBJ1-1 provide the parts outside the CDR3, is DTGVSQNPRHKITKRGQNVTFRCDPISEHNRLYWYRQTLGQGPEFLTYFQNEAQLEKSRLLSDRFSAERPKGSFSTLEIQRTEQGDSAMYLCSSSRGTAEAFFGQGTRLTVV.

This CDR3 is CASAPGTSGNEQFF. Here the CDR3 DNA reads TGTGCCAGCGCTCCAGGGACTAGCGGCAATGAGCAGTTCTTC. The V call is TRBV6-5, the J call TRBJ2-1; 11 bases align to TRBD2. CDR1 and CDR2 (germline): MNHEY, SVGAGI. CDR3 length: 14 residues. V was clipped by 8 bases and J by 6 bases; unmatched bases: 6.

The rearrangement links TRBV19 to TRBJ2-1; 12 bases align to TRBD2. Germline lookup yields CDR1 LNHDA and CDR2 SQIVND (reference sequence). The CDR3 sequence is 15 residues long. Trimming cost V 4 bases and J 6 bases; bases outside gene matches: 4. The CDR3 sequence is CASSTTSGRSNEQFF. The CDR3, as DNA: TGTGCCAGTAGTACCACTAGCGGGAGGTCCAATGAGCAGTTCTTC.

The CDR3 DNA reads as TGTGCCAGCAGCTTGGCAGTCTCCTACGAGCAGTACTTC. Its protein product is CASSLAVSYEQYF. The V and J genes are TRBV13 and TRBJ2-7, with no clear D. Trimming removed 3 bases from V and 0 bases from J, with 6 bases in between. From germline, CDR1 is PRHDT and CDR2 FYEKMQ (reference sequence). The CDR3 is 13 residues long.

This rearrangement joins TRBV5-4 to TRBJ1-4; D may be TRBD1 (6 bases). Looked up from germline, CDR1 is SGHNT and CDR2 is YYREEE (reference sequence). The CDR3 covers 14 residues. V shed 3 bases and J shed 5 bases, with 11 bases lying between them. DNA for the CDR3: TGTGCCAGCAGCTACGGACAGAGAAATGAAAAACTGTTTTTT. Translated: CASSYGQRNEKLFF.

This chain connects TRBV29-1 to TRBJ2-7; D not resolved. The CDR3 covers 12 residues. The germline V and J ends were trimmed by 3 bases and 1 base, with 7 bases remaining between them. Germline V gives CDR1 SQVTM, CDR2 ANQGSEA. The CDR3 nucleotides read TGCAGCGTTGATATCAGTTCCTACGAGCAGTACTTC. Protein product: CSVDISSYEQYF.

This chain links TRBV11-2 with TRBJ2-1, with 7 positions matching TRBD2. The V and J ends lost 3 bases and 5 bases, in that order; junction bases with no gene match: 7. Per germline, CDR1 SGHAT and CDR2 FQNNGV. The CDR3 is made up of 15 amino acids. As DNA, the CDR3 is TGTGCCAGCAGCTTCCCGGGGGGACGCAACAATGAGCAGTTCTTC. Protein sequence: CASSFPGGRNNEQFF.

This clone is a singleton in its sample. V usage is TRBV5-1 and J usage is TRBJ2-1; 15 bases map to TRBD2. CDR3 length: 16 residues. With V trimmed by 2 bases and J by 5 bases, 2 bases remained unmatched. Germline CDR1 is SGHRS and CDR2 is YFSETQ. CDR3 residues: CASSLRTSGRDNEQFF. The CDR3 bases are TGCGCCAGCAGCTTACGGACTAGCGGGAGGGACAATGAGCAGTTCTTC.

The chain employs TRBV10-3 and TRBJ1-2, with D tentatively TRBD1 (6 bases). Trimming took off 3 bases at V and 4 bases at J, with 12 bases between the two ends. Germline CDR1 ENHRY, CDR2 SYGVKD. CDR3 length: 14 residues. CDR3 sequence (DNA): TGTGCCATCAGTGACCCTGGACAGCTCTATGGCTACACCTTC. This translates into CAISDPGQLYGYTF.

The rearrangement joins TRBV28 to TRBJ2-1; 8 bases match TRBD2. The CDR3 has 14 amino acids. CDR1 is MDHEN and CDR2 is SYDVKM in the germline V gene. The V gene end was trimmed by 6 bases and the J gene end by 3 bases; junction bases not matched to a gene: 4. CDR3 coding DNA: TGTGCCAGCAGGGGCGGGGGGCGCTACAATGAGCAGTTCTTC. It yields the protein CASRGGGRYNEQFF.

This rearrangement joins TRBV5-1 to TRBJ1-6, with 7 bases matching TRBD1. CDR1 SGHRS and CDR2 YFSETQ come from the germline V gene. Germline trimming cut 1 base from V and 9 bases from J; bases unmatched to any gene: 4. The CDR3 sequence is 14 residues long. CDR3 amino acids: CASSLTGAVSPLHF. The DNA for the CDR3 is TGCGCCAGCAGCTTGACAGGGGCGGTTTCACCCCTCCACTTT.

The rearrangement joins TRBV5-1 to TRBJ2-1; D possibly corresponds to TRBD2 (7 bases). CDR1 and CDR2 from the germline V gene are SGHRS and YFSETQ. The CDR3 is made up of 14 amino acids. V shed 2 bases and J shed 5 bases, with 11 bases lying between them. The DNA of the CDR3 is TGCGCCAGCAGCTTCCGGGGGGCAGACAATGAGCAGTTCTTC. It encodes CASSFRGADNEQFF.

The rearrangement links TRBV6-6 to TRBJ2-7; 8 bases are a match to TRBD1. From germline, CDR1 is MNHNY and CDR2 SVGAGI (reference sequence). Trimming at V came to 7 bases and at J to 1 base, leaving 6 bases not matched to a gene. CDR3 length: 14 residues. The CDR3 loop reads CASMGQAYSYEQYF. The CDR3 DNA follows: TGTGCCAGCATGGGACAGGCATATTCCTACGAGCAGTACTTC.

V and J are TRBV6-1 and TRBJ2-2, with 8 bases matching TRBD1. Germline V lookup: CDR1 MNHNS, CDR2 SASEGT. There are 14 residues in the CDR3. Trimming cost V 8 bases and J 1 base; bases outside gene matches: 3. The CDR3 DNA reads TGTGCCAGCCGGGGACAGGTGAACACCGGGGAGCTGTTTTTT. It encodes CASRGQVNTGELFF.

This clone has a handful of counts. The rearrangement links TRBV2 to TRBJ1-5; unclear D gene. Trimming pared 5 bases from V and 0 bases from J, leaving 20 bases between. Per germline, CDR1 SNHLY and CDR2 FYNNEI. The CDR3 covers 18 residues. The CDR3 DNA sequence: TGTGCCAGCAGTCCCACGAGGGCGGATTATTATAGCAATCAGCCCCAGCATTTT. It is translated as CASSPTRADYYSNQPQHF.

The genes are TRBV10-3 and TRBJ1-2; D is undetermined. The length of the CDR3 is 13 residues. Germline CDR1 is ENHRY and CDR2 is SYGVKD. Trimming removed 3 bases at V and 6 bases at J, with 11 bases between. CDR3 DNA sequence: TGTGCCATCAGTGATTACGTCCGGGATGGCTACACCTTC. Its protein is CAISDYVRDGYTF.

The chain carries TRBV4-2 and TRBJ2-5; 11 bases fit TRBD2. The V and J ends lost 3 bases and 1 base, in that order; junction bases with no gene match: 4. CDR1 and CDR2 (germline): LGHNA, YNFKEQ. The CDR3 runs to 16 residues. The CDR3 nucleotides are TGTGCCAGCAGCCAGGCGACTAGCGGGGCCCAAGAGACCCAGTACTTC. It yields the protein CASSQATSGAQETQYF.

The rearrangement links TRBV5-5 to TRBJ1-2; TRBD1 aligns across 7 bases. The J segment lost 6 bases and the V segment lost 2 bases, leaving 7 bases of the junction unmatched. The CDR3 length is 14 residues. Germline values: CDR1 SGHKS, CDR2 YYEKEE (reference sequence). The CDR3 reads CASSLDRAIDGYTF. CDR3 coding DNA: TGTGCCAGCAGCTTAGACAGGGCAATAGATGGCTACACCTTC.

The chain employs TRBV5-1 and TRBJ2-5, with D perhaps matching TRBD1 (5 bases). The germline V gene encodes CDR1 SGHRS and CDR2 YFSETQ. This CDR3 region has 14 residues. Deletions cut 0 bases from V and 7 bases from J, with 13 bases between. DNA of the CDR3: TGCGCCAGCAGCTTGGAAGGTAGCCAGGGGACCCAGTACTTC. The encoded protein is CASSLEGSQGTQYF.

This chain links TRBV5-4 with TRBJ2-3, with 7 bases that match TRBD2. This CDR3 region has 13 residues. Germline V lookup: CDR1 SGHNT, CDR2 YYREEE (reference sequence). Trimming cost V 5 bases and J 2 bases; bases outside gene matches: 2. In DNA form, the CDR3 reads TGTGCCAGCAGAGGACTAGTCACAGATACGCAGTATTTT. Encoded protein: CASRGLVTDTQYF. Filled out from reference TRBV5-4 and TRBJ2-3, the complete variable domain reads ETGVTQSPTHLIKTRGQQVTLRCSSQSGHNTVSWYQQALGQGPQFIFQYYREEENGRGNFPPRFSGLQFPNYSSELNVNALELDDSALYLCASRGLVTDTQYFGPGTRLTVL.

This chain connects TRBV27 to TRBJ1-1; no clear D gene. This CDR3 is 16 amino acids long. The germline V gene has CDR1 MNHEY and CDR2 SMNVEV (reference sequence). V dropped 5 bases and J dropped 2 bases, with 18 bases sitting between them. CDR3 sequence reads: CASSLRERGLNTEAFF. CDR3 sequence (DNA): TGTGCCAGCAGTCTAAGGGAGCGGGGTCTAAACACTGAAGCTTTCTTT.

The sample holds one count of this clone. This chain joins TRBV28 and TRBJ2-1; TRBD2 matches 11 bases. Germline CDR1 reads MDHEN; CDR2 reads SYDVKM. The CDR3 sequence is 19 residues long. The V segment lost 1 base and the J segment 10 bases; nucleotides outside the gene matches: 18. CDR3 coding DNA: TGTGCCAGCAGTTTATCCAGGGGAAAGGTAGCGGGAGGGCCGGGGGAGCAGTTCTTC. This translates into CASSLSRGKVAGGPGEQFF.